The clone carrying this T cell receptor beta chain was seen a single time. Antigen specificity is unknown. This entry belongs to a study of a mutant IDH1 vaccine in newly diagnosed glioma. About the study: Vaccines were first given 4-6 weeks after radiotherapy alone, or with temozolomide cycles.

Regarding the study as a whole: Variations in leading peripheral T cell clonotypes appeared to have no connection with pseudoprogression.

V was trimmed by 6 bases and J by 7 bases, leaving 16 bases between them. This CDR3 is 13 amino acids long. Germline V CDR1 and CDR2: SGHAT, FQNNGV. Time point of the sample: week 5, during vaccination. Each dose of the vaccine consisted of 300 ug of mutant IDH1 20-mer peptide, with topical imiquimod. Some clones are missing from TCRdb's copy, which holds only in-frame ones; the method was immunoSEQ multiplex PCR. The profile covers 30,000 to 35,000 clones, with 56% appearing a single time and 9.5% to 11% taken by the ten largest. Sequences were derived from PBMCs, sampled from a glioma patient whose treatment included an IDH1 peptide vaccine. The gene calls are TRBV11-2 and TRBJ2-7, with D maybe TRBD1 (7 bases). The receptor was isolated from a young woman with glioma. The CDR3 nucleotides read TGTGCCAGCAGTACAGGAGGGGGCCGGGAGCAGTACTTC. It codes for CASSTGGGREQYF.